A single sample gave rise to the 25 T cell receptor beta chains below, sequenced in a study of identifying expanded T cells in peripheral blood. Profiled with immunoSEQ multiplex PCR; TCRdb holds only in-frame clones, not every one. The repertoire holds tens of thousands of clones, with 80% to 90% as singletons. The material sequenced was blood. The origin of the receptors is a person aged 18 to 70 in good health.

V and J are TRBV10-2 and TRBJ2-7; 11 positions match TRBD2. Germline values: CDR1 WSHSY, CDR2 SAAADI. CDR3 length: 14 residues. The ends lost 6 bases at V and 3 bases at J; junction bases unmatched: 4. CDR3 bases: TGCGCCAGCAGCGGGACTAGCGGAGACTACGAGCAGTACTTC. The encoded protein is CASSGTSGDYEQYF.

V usage is TRBV5-1 and J usage is TRBJ1-1, with D unresolved. The CDR3 is 13 amino acids. Germline V gene lookup returns CDR1 SGHRS and CDR2 YFSETQ. V dropped 3 bases and J dropped 1 base, with 7 bases sitting between them. CDR3 loop: CASSSLGNTEAFF. Here the CDR3 DNA reads TGCGCCAGCAGCTCCTTAGGGAACACTGAAGCTTTCTTT. Drawing the rest from reference TRBV5-1 and TRBJ1-1, the complete variable domain is KAGVTQTPRYLIKTRGQQVTLSCSPISGHRSVSWYQQTPGQGLQFLFEYFSETQRNKGNFPGRFSGRQFSNSRSEMNVSTLELGDSALYLCASSSLGNTEAFFGQGTRLTVV.

The J gene is TRBJ2-7, the V gene TRBV29-1, with 12 bases aligning to TRBD1. The germline CDR1 and CDR2 sequences are SQVTM and ANQGSEA. The CDR3 covers 14 residues. The J segment lost 5 bases and the V segment lost 4 bases, leaving 6 bases of the junction unmatched. Here the CDR3 reads CSVVIRDRGHEQYF. CDR3 DNA sequence: TGCAGCGTTGTCATCCGGGACAGGGGGCACGAGCAGTACTTC.

The rearrangement joins TRBV7-9 to TRBJ2-7; 11 bases agree with TRBD1. This CDR3 region has 16 residues. Germline trimming cut 1 base from V and 3 bases from J; bases unmatched to any gene: 5. Germline CDR1 reads SEHNR; CDR2 reads FQNEAQ (reference sequence). The chain's CDR3 is CASSLGPGQGDYEQYF. The CDR3 DNA sequence: TGTGCCAGCAGCTTAGGCCCGGGACAGGGGGACTACGAGCAGTACTTC.

The DNA for the CDR3 is TGTGCCAGCAGTTGGTCGCAAGAGACCCAGTACTTC. Translation gives CASSWSQETQYF. The chain employs TRBV5-4 and TRBJ2-5; D gene uncertain. This CDR3 spans 12 amino acids. CDR1 and CDR2 from the germline V gene are SGHNT and YYREEE (reference sequence). V was clipped by 5 bases and J by 2 bases, with 7 bases between them.

The chain has TRBV9 and TRBJ2-5, with TRBD1 matching over 9 bases. From germline, CDR1 is SGDLS and CDR2 YYNGEE. The CDR3 is made up of 18 amino acids. Germline trimming cut 3 bases from V and 4 bases from J; bases unmatched to any gene: 16. For the CDR3, the DNA is TGTGCCAGCAGCGATGGGTTCGCTCCGGGACAGGGAACAGAGACCCAGTACTTC. This encodes CASSDGFAPGQGTETQYF.

V and J are TRBV5-6 and TRBJ1-2, with D hard to call. The CDR3 consists of 15 residues. CDR1 and CDR2 from the germline V gene are SGHDT and YYEEEE. Trimming pared 0 bases from V and 1 base from J, leaving 10 bases between. CDR3 sequence (DNA): TGTGCCAGCAGCTTGGAGGAAGGGATTAACTATGGCTACACCTTC. Its protein is CASSLEEGINYGYTF.

The rearrangement uses TRBV4-2 and TRBJ1-1; D unresolved. This CDR3 is built from 16 residues. Germline V gene data show CDR1 as LGHNA and CDR2 as YNFKEQ. V lost 0 bases to trimming and J lost 11 bases, with 22 bases between them. DNA of the CDR3: TGTGCCAGCAGCCAAGATTCCGGCCGGGAGGGCGTGGGTGCTTTCTTT. This gives the protein CASSQDSGREGVGAFF.

The chain is built from TRBV28 and TRBJ2-7, with D perhaps given as TRBD1 or TRBD2 (5 bases each). The V gene's germline CDR1 is MDHEN and CDR2 SYDVKM. The CDR3 is 16 residues long. The V end was cut by 3 bases, the J end by 4 bases, with 19 bases between. CDR3 region: CASSFGDRYNLYEQYF. DNA for the CDR3: TGTGCCAGCAGTTTTGGGGACCGTTACAACCTTTACGAGCAGTACTTC.

The rearrangement links TRBV4-1 to TRBJ2-5; D gene unclear. The CDR3 consists of 16 residues. With 3 bases removed from V and 1 base from J, the gap between germline ends came to 15 bases. Per germline, CDR1 MGHRA and CDR2 YSYEKL. The CDR3 protein is CASSQALSGSQETQYF. Here the CDR3 DNA reads TGCGCCAGCAGCCAGGCCCTGTCGGGCAGCCAAGAGACCCAGTACTTC.

This clone was detected once. The chain combines TRBV5-1 with TRBJ1-4; D is possibly TRBD1 (5 bases). V shed 0 bases and J shed 4 bases, with 7 bases lying between them. The CDR3 loop spans 14 amino acids. The V gene's germline CDR1 is SGHRS and CDR2 YFSETQ. The CDR3 region has the DNA TGCGCCAGCAGCTTGGAGGGGTTTAATGAAAAACTGTTTTTT. Protein: CASSLEGFNEKLFF.

The V call is TRBV19, the J call TRBJ2-5; perhaps TRBD1 as D (6 bases). Germline CDR1 LNHDA, CDR2 SQIVND (reference sequence). This CDR3 comprises 12 residues. Trimming removed 3 bases at V and 5 bases at J, with 7 bases between. This chain's CDR3 is CASSIRGETQYF. The CDR3, as DNA: TGTGCCAGTAGTATTAGGGGGGAGACCCAGTACTTC.

This chain links TRBV9 with TRBJ2-1; no definite D call. The CDR3 has 17 residues. Between the trimmed V and J ends, which lost 0 bases and 0 bases, there was a span of 13 bases. Germline CDR1 SGDLS, CDR2 YYNGEE. The CDR3 nucleotides read TGTGCCAGCAGCGTAGATGCACTCCGCAGCTCCTACAATGAGCAGTTCTTC. This encodes CASSVDALRSSYNEQFF. Variable domain in full (rest from reference TRBV9 and TRBJ2-1): DSGVTQTPKHLITATGQRVTLRCSPRSGDLSVYWYQQSLDQGLQFLIQYYNGEERAKGNILERFSAQQFPDLHSELNLSSLELGDSALYFCASSVDALRSSYNEQFFGPGTRLTVL.

The CDR3 region is CASSPPGQLGNTIYF. DNA for the CDR3: TGTGCCAGCAGTCCCCCCGGGCAGCTTGGAAACACCATATATTTT. The chain employs TRBV28 and TRBJ1-3, with D unclear. The CDR3 loop spans 15 amino acids. Looked up from germline, CDR1 is MDHEN and CDR2 is SYDVKM. The ends were cut back, 5 bases at V and 3 bases at J, with 14 bases in the middle.

The V gene is TRBV5-5, the J gene TRBJ1-1, with D perhaps TRBD1 (5 bases). Between the trimmed V and J ends, which lost 0 bases and 4 bases, there was a span of 10 bases. Germline V gene data show CDR1 as SGHKS and CDR2 as YYEKEE (reference sequence). The CDR3 runs to 14 residues. CDR3 residues: CASSLGSGGTEAFF. The CDR3, as DNA: TGTGCCAGCAGCTTGGGGTCCGGGGGCACTGAAGCTTTCTTT.

This chain connects TRBV11-2 to TRBJ2-1; 7 nucleotides match TRBD2. Germline-derived CDR1 and CDR2 are SGHAT and FQNNGV. J lost 0 bases, V lost 5 bases, and 7 bases had no gene match. The length of the CDR3 is 16 residues. The CDR3 sequence: CASSPFGGSSYNEQFF. DNA of the CDR3: TGTGCCAGCAGCCCATTCGGGGGGAGCTCCTACAATGAGCAGTTCTTC.

The chain combines TRBV2 with TRBJ2-7; 9 bases match TRBD1. Losses at the gene ends were 7 bases for V and 4 bases for J; bases not matched to a gene: 8. The CDR3 contains 14 residues. Germline V CDR1 and CDR2: SNHLY, FYNNEI. The CDR3: CASTQQGARYEQYF. CDR3 DNA: TGTGCCAGCACCCAACAGGGGGCGCGGTACGAGCAGTACTTC.

The chain uses TRBV6-6 and TRBJ2-1, with unresolved D. CDR1 MNHNY and CDR2 SVGAGI come from the germline V gene (reference sequence). The CDR3 covers 16 residues. V shed 0 bases and J shed 9 bases, with 18 bases lying between them. CDR3 in amino acids: CASSYSMVRGPGEQFF. The CDR3 DNA reads TGTGCCAGCAGTTACTCGATGGTCCGAGGCCCCGGTGAGCAGTTCTTC.

The chain joins TRBV6-4 to TRBJ2-3; TRBD2 aligns across 8 bases. V shed 4 bases and J 2 bases; nucleotides not matched to a gene: 2. The CDR3 runs to 14 residues. The germline gives CDR1 MRHNA, CDR2 SNTAGT. DNA for the CDR3: TGTGCCAGCAGTGCGGGGGGGCACACAGATACGCAGTATTTT. Its translation: CASSAGGHTDTQYF.

The CDR3 sequence is CASSFFNLGGQNEKLFF. The CDR3 DNA is TGTGCCAGCAGTTTCTTCAATCTGGGGGGCCAGAATGAAAAACTGTTTTTT. The chain has TRBV28 and TRBJ1-4; D is perhaps TRBD1 (6 bases). V lost 3 bases and J 5 bases, leaving 19 bases between the germline ends. This CDR3 is 17 amino acids long. Germline CDR1 is MDHEN and CDR2 is SYDVKM.

This chain links TRBV6-4 with TRBJ2-1; TRBD1 aligns across 8 bases. CDR1 is MRHNA, CDR2 SNTAGT, per germline. The CDR3 is 15 residues long. J lost 5 bases, V lost 10 bases, and 13 bases had no gene match. Here the CDR3 DNA reads TGTGCCACGAGCCCCGAGGGACAGGAGCACAATGAGCAGTTCTTC. This sequence encodes CATSPEGQEHNEQFF.

CDR3 sequence: CASSEEEGVGYNEQFF. In nucleotides, the CDR3 is TGTGCCAGCAGTGAAGAGGAAGGGGTAGGCTACAATGAGCAGTTCTTC. The J gene is TRBJ2-1, the V gene TRBV6-1; possible D gene TRBD1, 5 bases. CDR3 size: 16 residues. Trimming took off 1 base at V and 3 bases at J, with 13 bases between the two ends. Looked up from germline, CDR1 is MNHNS and CDR2 is SASEGT.

The chain is built from TRBV28 and TRBJ2-3; 9 nucleotides match TRBD2. This CDR3 is built from 15 residues. The V segment lost 6 bases and the J segment 0 bases; nucleotides outside the gene matches: 4. The germline CDR1 and CDR2 sequences are MDHEN and SYDVKM. The CDR3 loop reads CASRERGASTDTQYF. The DNA for the CDR3 is TGTGCCAGCAGGGAGCGGGGGGCCAGCACAGATACGCAGTATTTT. Filled out from reference TRBV28 and TRBJ2-3, the complete variable domain reads DVKVTQSSRYLVKRTGEKVFLECVQDMDHENMFWYRQDPGLGLRLIYFSYDVKMKEKGDIPEGYSVSREKKERFSLILESASTNQTSMYLCASRERGASTDTQYFGPGTRLTVL.

The chain carries TRBV4-2 and TRBJ2-4, with TRBD1 identical over 7 bases. The CDR3 has 17 amino acids. The germline gives CDR1 LGHNA, CDR2 YNFKEQ. With 0 bases clipped from V and 0 bases from J, the junction kept 5 bases outside the gene matches. This CDR3 is CASSQDQGDVAKNIQYF. The CDR3 DNA sequence: TGTGCCAGCAGCCAAGACCAGGGGGACGTAGCCAAAAACATTCAGTACTTC.

CDR3 residues: CASSSRLRAPYEQYF. CDR3 coding DNA: TGTGCCAGCAGTTCCCGTCTGCGGGCCCCCTACGAGCAGTACTTC. This rearrangement joins TRBV27 to TRBJ2-7; TRBD2 might be the D (5 bases). Germline V gene sequence: CDR1 MNHEY, CDR2 SMNVEV (reference sequence). The CDR3 length is 15 residues. Deletions cut 4 bases from V and 2 bases from J, with 15 bases between.